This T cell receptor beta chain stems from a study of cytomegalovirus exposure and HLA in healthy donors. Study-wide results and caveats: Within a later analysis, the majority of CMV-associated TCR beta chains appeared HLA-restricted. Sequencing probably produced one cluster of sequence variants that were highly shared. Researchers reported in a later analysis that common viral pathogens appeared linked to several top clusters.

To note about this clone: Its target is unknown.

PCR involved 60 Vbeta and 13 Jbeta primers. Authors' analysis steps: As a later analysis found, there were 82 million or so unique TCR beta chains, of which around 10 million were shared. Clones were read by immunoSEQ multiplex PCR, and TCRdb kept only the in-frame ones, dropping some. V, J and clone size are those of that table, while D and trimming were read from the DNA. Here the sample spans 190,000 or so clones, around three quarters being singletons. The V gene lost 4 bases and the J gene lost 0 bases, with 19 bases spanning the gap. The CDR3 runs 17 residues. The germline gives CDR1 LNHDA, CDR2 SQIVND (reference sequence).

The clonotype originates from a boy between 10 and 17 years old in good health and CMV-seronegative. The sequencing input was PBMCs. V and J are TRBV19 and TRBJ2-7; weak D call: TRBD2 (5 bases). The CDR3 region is CASSTLQIGESSYEQYF. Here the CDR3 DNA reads TGTGCCAGTAGTACCCTCCAGATCGGGGAGAGCTCCTACGAGCAGTACTTC.